This TCR beta chain derives from a study of identical twins. Study-wide results and limits: One should note that invariant MAIT and iNKT cells could partly confound zero-insertion analyses. Shared out-of-frame alpha sequences (those common to twins) showed excess low generation probability.

Template switching added a universal primer site; cDNA carried unique molecular identifiers. TCRdb ran MiXCR on the 5' RACE reads and lists one entry per CDR3 protein. In the table there are some 500,000 distinct CDR3 sequences, 12% to 15% of which are singletons. V dropped 3 bases and J dropped 5; count of bases not matched to a gene: 9. The germline gives CDR1 SGHRS, CDR2 YFSETQ. This CDR3 comprises 15 residues. Healthy Caucasians supplied all donations. This clonotype has only a few counts. Its antigen remains unidentified. The same data also contributed to another study, on yellow fever vaccine responses in identical twins.

Sequenced sample: CD4+ T cells sorted from blood. This receptor was identified in a woman younger than 30 in good health. The J gene is TRBJ2-5, the V gene TRBV5-1, with TRBD1 identical over 8 bases. The CDR3 DNA sequence: TGCGCCAGCAGCTCCCACCAGGGGGCGGGGGAGACCCAGTACTTC. Protein: CASSSHQGAGETQYF.